This T cell receptor (beta chain) is drawn from a study of OX40 agonist ivuxolimab in advanced cancers. Study summary: As their treatment, patients were administered ivuxolimab, an agonistic anti-OX40 (CD134) antibody. Prior therapy, whether anti-PD-1, anti-PD-L1 or anti-CTLA-4, was allowed, and under 50% had some.

V dropped 3 bases and J dropped 0 bases, with 9 bases sitting between them. CDR3 length: 15 residues. Per the germline V gene, CDR1 is MNHNS and CDR2 is SASEGT. The repertoire was sequenced with immunoSEQ multiplex PCR; TCRdb's copy has only in-frame clones and lacks some. Altogether roughly 64,000 clones are present, approximately 80% being singletons, with the ten largest covering roughly 5.2%. This TCR came from an adult with an advanced solid tumor such as melanoma, head and neck, liver or kidney cancer. The sample here was CD4+ or CD8+ T cells sorted from blood, taken in a trial of the OX40 agonist ivuxolimab. The genes are TRBV6-1 and TRBJ2-1; tentative D call: TRBD2 (5 bases). The CDR3 spells CASSDSVSSYNEQFF. Here the CDR3 DNA reads TGTGCCAGCAGTGATAGCGTCAGCTCCTACAATGAGCAGTTCTTC.